This is a list of T cell receptor beta chains from one sample in a study of PD-1 blockade in classical Hodgkin lymphoma. TCRdb keeps only in-frame clones here, not all; method: immunoSEQ multiplex PCR. The data hold fewer than 25,000 clones, with 80% to 90% observed a single time. The specimen comprised peripheral blood mononuclear cells (PBMCs), sampled before the second cycle of nivolumab. These receptors all come from a human donor with classical Hodgkin lymphoma. Both conserved end residues are part of each CDR3. D genes are given only for firm matches.

TRBV19 | - | CASSIDKSLRQPQHF
TRBV28 | - | CASSPRAIDSPLHF
TRBV14 | TRBD2 | CASSRLAGYNEQFF
TRBV7-9 | - | CASRAGIVSTEAFF
TRBV7-2 | - | CASSSRGPPGYEQYF
TRBV5-1 | - | CASSLATTGKLFF
TRBV28 | TRBD1 | CASSLSYRGSGELFF
TRBV9 | - | CASSVSRGGTDTQYF
TRBV19 | TRBD2 | CASSITSADTDTQYF
TRBV29-1 | - | CSVEDLPLDTDTQYF